This TCR beta chain originates from a study of blood T cell repertoires in COVID-19. Study details: Some COVID-19 samples were acute and others convalescent; all came from the United States, Italy and Spain. Sample material is recorded as cDNA or gDNA derived from T cells, B-cell-depleted T cells, or PBMCs.

The CDR3 runs to 17 residues. The germline CDR1 and CDR2 sequences are PRHDT and FYEKMQ (reference sequence). After removal of 5 bases from V and 0 bases from J, the junction contained 8 bases not matched to a gene. The protocol was immunoSEQ multiplex PCR, while the TCRdb copy is restricted to in-frame clones and leaves out a portion. The table has 270,000 or so clones, nearly 90% seen once; the top ten hold roughly 2%. Seattle's enrolled individuals joined amid active infection and were then monitored longitudinally. This receptor was identified in a woman aged 55-75 years with COVID-19, enrolled during active disease. The sequencing input was peripheral blood. The chain employs TRBV13 and TRBJ2-3, with TRBD2 matching over 10 bases. The CDR3 nucleotides read TGTGCCAGCAGCAACTACTTAGCGGGGGGCAGCACAGATACGCAGTATTTT. Protein: CASSNYLAGGSTDTQYF.